These 26 T cell receptor beta chains came from one sample sequenced in a study of blood T cell repertoires in COVID-19. TCRdb's table, derived via immunoSEQ multiplex PCR, lists solely in-frame clones and lacks some. The table has about 270,000 clones, 89% seen once. The sample was peripheral blood. These receptors were obtained from a man aged 45 to 65 with acute or convalescent COVID-19.

Here the CDR3 reads CASSLSRTGGGETQYF. CDR3 DNA sequence: TGTGCCAGCAGTTTATCGAGAACAGGGGGCGGGGAGACCCAGTACTTC. The chain uses TRBV27 and TRBJ2-5; TRBD1 matches 9 bases. The length of the CDR3 is 16 residues. Trimming removed 0 bases from V and 5 bases from J; junction bases left unmatched: 7. Germline lookup yields CDR1 MNHEY and CDR2 SMNVEV (reference sequence).

This chain links TRBV4-1 with TRBJ2-3, with D possibly being TRBD2 (5 bases). Trimming left V 4 bases short and J 7 bases short, with 18 bases between. Germline CDR1 is MGHRA and CDR2 is YSYEKL. The CDR3 sequence is 15 residues long. As DNA, the CDR3 is TGCGCCAGCAGCCCCATACGGGGAAAAGGTTATACGCAGTATTTT. Protein product: CASSPIRGKGYTQYF.

This clone appeared once. The rearrangement links TRBV19 to TRBJ1-1, with 8 bases that match TRBD1. V dropped 3 bases and J dropped 5; count of bases not matched to a gene: 5. Germline V gene sequence: CDR1 LNHDA, CDR2 SQIVND (reference sequence). CDR3 length equals 14 residues. The CDR3 loop reads CASSIQGAWTEAFF. In DNA, the CDR3 is TGTGCCAGTAGTATTCAGGGGGCTTGGACTGAAGCTTTCTTT. The full variable domain, rest sourced from reference TRBV19 and TRBJ1-1, is DGGITQSPKYLFRKEGQNVTLSCEQNLNHDAMYWYRQDPGQGLRLIYYSQIVNDFQKGDIAEGYSVSREKKESFPLTVTSAQKNPTAFYLCASSIQGAWTEAFFGQGTRLTVV.

The chain employs TRBV9 and TRBJ2-2; D is unclear. This CDR3 has 12 residues. Germline values: CDR1 SGDLS, CDR2 YYNGEE. Trimming removed 1 base at V and 6 bases at J, with 4 bases between. CDR3 sequence: CASSVYPGELFF. The CDR3, as DNA: TGTGCCAGCAGCGTATATCCCGGGGAGCTGTTTTTT.

V gene TRBV3-1 (or the pseudogene TRBV3-2) combines with J gene TRBJ2-1; a possible D gene is TRBD1 (6 bases). The V end was cut by 2 bases, the J end by 4 bases, with 9 bases between. The V gene's germline CDR1 is LGHDT and CDR2 YNNKEL (reference sequence). The length of the CDR3 is 14 residues. CDR3 in DNA: TGTGCCAGCAGCCAAATACAGGGTTACAATGAGCAGTTCTTC. It encodes CASSQIQGYNEQFF.

This chain joins TRBV5-6 and TRBJ2-2; possibly TRBD2 for D (6 bases). The CDR3 sequence is 15 residues long. With 2 bases removed from V and 4 bases from J, the gap between germline ends came to 12 bases. The germline CDR1 and CDR2 sequences are SGHDT and YYEEEE. The chain's CDR3 is CASSFGGWGTGELFF. DNA for the CDR3: TGTGCCAGCAGCTTCGGGGGATGGGGCACCGGGGAGCTGTTTTTT.

This clone came up once. This sequence joins TRBV5-4 and TRBJ2-3; 8 bases agree with TRBD1. The CDR3 spans 16 residues. CDR1 SGHNT and CDR2 YYREEE come from the germline V gene (reference sequence). Trimming at V came to 0 bases and at J to 0 bases, leaving 3 bases not matched to a gene. CDR3 DNA: TGTGCCAGCAGCTTGGCCCGGGACAGGAGCACAGATACGCAGTATTTT. Translation: CASSLARDRSTDTQYF.

The V gene is TRBV7-9, the J gene TRBJ2-3, with D possibly TRBD2 on 5 matching bases. The CDR3 length is 12 residues. CDR1 is SEHNR, CDR2 FQNEAQ, per germline (reference sequence). The ends were cut back, 6 bases at V and 3 bases at J, with 7 bases in the middle. The CDR3 spells CASRDWTDTQYF. The CDR3 DNA reads as TGTGCCAGCAGGGACTGGACAGATACGCAGTATTTT.

This rearrangement joins TRBV5-1 to TRBJ1-3; TRBD1 agrees at 7 bases. Looked up from germline, CDR1 is SGHRS and CDR2 is YFSETQ. CDR3 length equals 18 residues. V shed 0 bases and J 0 bases; nucleotides not matched to a gene: 9. CDR3 bases: TGCGCCAGCAGCTTGGACCCGGGACAGCCTAGCTCTGGAAACACCATATATTTT. It is translated as CASSLDPGQPSSGNTIYF. The variable domain in full, completed from reference TRBV5-1 and TRBJ1-3, reads KAGVTQTPRYLIKTRGQQVTLSCSPISGHRSVSWYQQTPGQGLQFLFEYFSETQRNKGNFPGRFSGRQFSNSRSEMNVSTLELGDSALYLCASSLDPGQPSSGNTIYFGEGSWLTVV.

The genes are TRBV7-2 and TRBJ1-2; D perhaps matches TRBD1 (5 bases). This CDR3 has 15 residues. Per germline, CDR1 SGHTA and CDR2 FQGNSA. The ends were cut back, 3 bases at V and 8 bases at J, with 19 bases in the middle. This CDR3 is CASSFNGGALGGYTF. In DNA, the CDR3 is TGTGCCAGCAGCTTTAATGGAGGGGCCCTGGGGGGCTACACCTTC. Full variable domain (rest looked up from reference TRBV7-2 and TRBJ1-2): GAGVSQSPSNKVTEKGKDVELRCDPISGHTALYWYRQSLGQGLEFLIYFQGNSAPDKSGLPSDRFSAERTGGSVSTLTIQRTQQEDSAVYLCASSFNGGALGGYTFGSGTRLTVV.

The chain has TRBV7-3 and TRBJ1-1; D is uncertain. Germline loops: CDR1 SGHTA, CDR2 FQGTGA. The CDR3 is 13 residues long. The V end was cut by 8 bases, the J end by 1 base, with 11 bases between. CDR3 bases: TGTGCCAGCGCCGCGCAAAAGAACACTGAAGCTTTCTTT. This encodes CASAAQKNTEAFF.

This clone was detected many times. The rearrangement uses TRBV5-5 and TRBJ2-7; TRBD1 is a possible D gene (5 bases). Trimming removed 5 bases at V and 0 bases at J, with 9 bases between. Germline assignment: CDR1 SGHKS and CDR2 YYEKEE (reference sequence). CDR3 length equals 13 residues. The chain's CDR3 is CASSYDSSYEQYF. The CDR3 region has the DNA TGTGCCAGCAGTTACGACAGCTCCTACGAGCAGTACTTC.

This chain connects TRBV6-5 to TRBJ2-5; D ambiguous. V gave up 6 bases and J gave up 5 bases, with 13 bases separating them. The CDR3 covers 13 residues. CDR1 is MNHEY and CDR2 is SVGAGI in the germline V gene. The CDR3 DNA reads TGTGCCAGCAGGCCCACGGTCCGGGAGACCCAGTACTTC. Its protein is CASRPTVRETQYF.

J is TRBJ1-2 and V is TRBV6-5; a possible D gene is TRBD1 (6 bases). Germline lookup yields CDR1 MNHEY and CDR2 SVGAGI. With 5 bases removed from V and 4 bases from J, the gap between germline ends came to 11 bases. CDR3 length equals 13 residues. The CDR3 sequence is CASSPGQLYGYTF. CDR3 nucleotides: TGTGCCAGCAGTCCGGGACAACTCTATGGCTACACCTTC.

The V call is TRBV29-1, the J call TRBJ1-2, with 7 bases aligning to TRBD1. The CDR3 has 13 residues. After removal of 3 bases from V and 4 bases from J, the junction contained 5 bases not matched to a gene. CDR1 is SQVTM and CDR2 is ANQGSEA in the germline V gene. CDR3 protein: CSVEWDSSYGYTF. Written as DNA, the CDR3 is TGCAGCGTTGAGTGGGACAGCTCCTATGGCTACACCTTC.

The V and J genes are TRBV9 and TRBJ1-6, with TRBD1 matching over 7 bases. The V gene's germline CDR1 is SGDLS and CDR2 YYNGEE. J was trimmed by 6 bases and V by 3 bases; bases with no gene match: 9. CDR3 length equals 16 residues. The CDR3 sequence is CASSGGTDPLNSPLHF. CDR3 bases: TGTGCCAGCAGCGGCGGGACAGACCCGCTTAATTCACCCCTCCACTTT.

V and J are TRBV5-4 and TRBJ1-6, with TRBD1 identical over 8 bases. The CDR3 has 16 residues. Germline V gene sequence: CDR1 SGHNT, CDR2 YYREEE (reference sequence). The J segment lost 7 bases and the V segment lost 0 bases, leaving 6 bases of the junction unmatched. This chain's CDR3 is CASSLGQGAGNSPLHF. The CDR3 DNA reads TGTGCCAGCAGCTTGGGCCAGGGGGCGGGGAATTCACCCCTCCACTTT.

This rearrangement joins TRBV5-6 to TRBJ1-2; the D gene is possibly TRBD1 (5 bases). Germline V gives CDR1 SGHDT, CDR2 YYEEEE. V was cut by 2 bases and J by 3 bases, with 11 bases left in between. There are 14 residues in the CDR3. The CDR3 sequence is CASSLSGVDYGYTF. The CDR3, as DNA: TGTGCCAGCAGCTTATCGGGGGTTGACTATGGCTACACCTTC.

This clone has a handful of counts. The gene calls are TRBV3-1 (or the pseudogene TRBV3-2) and TRBJ1-1, with D hard to call. The CDR3 extends over 14 amino acids. The V end lost 4 bases, the J end lost 0 bases, and 9 bases lay between the germline ends. Germline V gives CDR1 LGHDT, CDR2 YNNKEL (reference sequence). This CDR3 is CASSPLIMNTEAFF. CDR3 nucleotides: TGTGCCAGCAGCCCACTAATCATGAACACTGAAGCTTTCTTT.

Concerning this clone itself: Germline is not matched at one junction end, which may reflect a read error. DNA of the CDR3: TGCGCAAGTGGGGGGTCAGGCACAGATACGCAGTATTTT. Protein product: CASGGSGTDTQYF. The chain combines TRBV2 with TRBJ2-3, with a tentative D call TRBD2 (6 bases). The length of the CDR3 is 13 residues. The germline V gene has CDR1 SNHLY and CDR2 FYNNEI.

The rearrangement uses TRBV2 and TRBJ2-5, with D possibly TRBD1 on 6 matching bases. V shed 4 bases and J shed 5 bases, with 8 bases lying between them. The CDR3 contains 12 residues. CDR1 is SNHLY and CDR2 is FYNNEI in the germline V gene. Here the CDR3 DNA reads TGTGCCAGCAGTGGGCAGGGGGAGACCCAGTACTTC. Its translation: CASSGQGETQYF.

This clone was seen only once. J is TRBJ2-7 and V is TRBV7-3; a weak D match, TRBD2 (6 bases). V shed 5 bases and J shed 5 bases, with 16 bases lying between them. The CDR3 runs 14 residues. Germline CDR1 is SGHTA and CDR2 is FQGTGA. CDR3 sequence: CASSHNAGGDEQYF. The CDR3, as DNA: TGTGCCAGCAGCCACAACGCCGGGGGAGACGAGCAGTACTTC.

This clone was detected a few times. The gene calls are TRBV19 and TRBJ1-1, with D possibly TRBD1 on 6 matching bases. The germline V gene encodes CDR1 LNHDA and CDR2 SQIVND (reference sequence). The CDR3 has 13 residues. V was shortened by 6 bases and J by 2 bases, with 10 bases between the two germline ends. The CDR3 DNA is TGTGCCAGTAGGGGACATTTTAACACTGAAGCTTTCTTT. It yields the protein CASRGHFNTEAFF.

Comment on this clone: Mismatch with germline at one junction end may stem from a read error. The chain links TRBV10-3 to TRBJ2-5, with TRBD2 matching over 7 bases. Germline CDR1 is ENHRY and CDR2 is SYGVKD. This CDR3 has 12 amino acids. The CDR3 sequence: CAFSGDQETQYF. DNA of the CDR3: TGTGCCTTCAGCGGGGACCAAGAGACCCAGTACTTC.

The rearrangement links TRBV11-2 to TRBJ2-7; TRBD2 matches 11 bases. V gave up 6 bases and J gave up 1 base; unmatched junction bases: 5. Germline assignment: CDR1 SGHAT and CDR2 FQNNGV. This CDR3 comprises 15 residues. The DNA for the CDR3 is TGTGCCAGCAGGCCCACTAGCGGGGGATCCTACGAGCAGTACTTC. The encoded protein is CASRPTSGGSYEQYF.

The chain links TRBV5-6 to TRBJ2-5; 8 positions match TRBD1. The germline CDR1 and CDR2 sequences are SGHDT and YYEEEE. This CDR3 is 14 amino acids long. With 2 bases clipped from V and 2 bases from J, the junction kept 2 bases outside the gene matches. Written as DNA, the CDR3 is TGTGCCAGCAGCTTTGGACAGGGACAAGAGACCCAGTACTTC. Amino acids: CASSFGQGQETQYF. Supplemented by reference TRBV5-6 and TRBJ2-5, the full variable domain reads DAGVTQSPTHLIKTRGQQVTLRCSPKSGHDTVSWYQQALGQGPQFIFQYYEEEERQRGNFPDRFSGHQFPNYSSELNVNALLLGDSALYLCASSFGQGQETQYFGPGTRLLVL.